What follows are 13 T cell receptor beta chains derived from one specimen sequenced in a study of T cell responses to AZD1222 COVID-19 vaccine. Assay: immunoSEQ multiplex PCR; the TCRdb copy retains only in-frame clones and omits some. The sample lists 90,000 to 95,000 clones, 91% seen once, with 6% to 9% in the top ten. Sequencing used peripheral blood, obtained on day 0 of AZD1222 vaccination. The source is an adult in good health.

This sequence joins TRBV7-9 and TRBJ2-3; D gene unclear. Germline lookup yields CDR1 SEHNR and CDR2 FQNEAQ (reference sequence). This CDR3 is built from 13 residues. Trimming shortened V by 1 base and J by 4 bases, and 6 bases separated the two germline ends. For the CDR3, the DNA is TGTGCCAGCAGCTTAGTAGGAGCAGATACGCAGTATTTT. Protein sequence: CASSLVGADTQYF.

This rearrangement joins TRBV25-1 to TRBJ2-5; maybe TRBD2 (7 bases). The V end lost 4 bases, the J end lost 5 bases, and 14 bases lay between the germline ends. The CDR3 has 14 residues. Germline CDR1 and CDR2: MGHDK and SYGVNS. CDR3 sequence (DNA): TGTGCCAGCAGTGTAGGGGGGGCGGAGGAGACCCAGTACTTC. Translated: CASSVGGAEETQYF.

The V call is TRBV9, the J call TRBJ2-3; 9 bases map to TRBD1. V gave up 4 bases and J gave up 6 bases; unmatched junction bases: 6. Germline V lookup: CDR1 SGDLS, CDR2 YYNGEE. The CDR3 extends over 14 amino acids. CDR3 nucleotide sequence: TGTGCCAGCAGCACTTGGGACAGGGTGGATACGCAGTATTTT. Residues: CASSTWDRVDTQYF.

This clone was observed a few times. This chain joins TRBV5-1 and TRBJ1-1; maybe TRBD1 (5 bases). V was shortened by 4 bases and J by 4 bases, with 14 bases between the two germline ends. Germline values: CDR1 SGHRS, CDR2 YFSETQ. This CDR3 region has 14 residues. The CDR3 spells CASSDGDGGTEAFF. In DNA, the CDR3 is TGCGCCAGCAGCGACGGGGACGGTGGCACTGAAGCTTTCTTT.

The chain is built from TRBV7-9 and TRBJ1-5, with TRBD1 as a possible D gene (6 bases). The V end was cut by 5 bases, the J end by 14 bases, with 19 bases between. The CDR3 has 13 residues. Germline V gene sequence: CDR1 SEHNR, CDR2 FQNEAQ (reference sequence). The CDR3 DNA sequence: TGTGCCAGCAGCGCGAGTCCGGGACACCCAAAGCATTTT. This translates into CASSASPGHPKHF.

This chain links TRBV2 with TRBJ1-1, with a tentative D call TRBD1 (5 bases). This CDR3 is built from 14 residues. Trimming stripped 3 bases from V and 3 bases from J, with 11 bases between. Germline V gene data show CDR1 as SNHLY and CDR2 as FYNNEI. CDR3 bases: TGTGCCAGCAGTGATCAGGGTTTGTACACTGAAGCTTTCTTT. Translated: CASSDQGLYTEAFF.

The chain is built from TRBV28 and TRBJ2-5, with TRBD2 matching 8 bases. Germline lookup yields CDR1 MDHEN and CDR2 SYDVKM. This CDR3 is built from 14 residues. V was clipped by 1 base and J by 7 bases; unmatched bases: 5. CDR3: CASSLFSGRGTQYF. The CDR3 DNA reads TGTGCCAGCAGTTTATTCAGCGGGAGAGGGACCCAGTACTTC. Combining the CDR3 with reference TRBV28 and TRBJ2-5 gives the whole variable domain DVKVTQSSRYLVKRTGEKVFLECVQDMDHENMFWYRQDPGLGLRLIYFSYDVKMKEKGDIPEGYSVSREKKERFSLILESASTNQTSMYLCASSLFSGRGTQYFGPGTRLLVL.

The chain uses TRBV5-1 and TRBJ1-5; D unclear. Trimming stripped 0 bases from V and 10 bases from J, with 11 bases between. This CDR3 region has 13 residues. The germline V gene encodes CDR1 SGHRS and CDR2 YFSETQ. Written as DNA, the CDR3 is TGCGCCAGCAGCTTGGCTCTGGGTGAACCCCAGCATTTT. It is translated as CASSLALGEPQHF.

The chain has TRBV6-5 and TRBJ1-1, with D perhaps TRBD1 (5 bases). The germline V gene encodes CDR1 MNHEY and CDR2 SVGAGI. The CDR3 consists of 14 residues. Trimming stripped 6 bases from V and 5 bases from J, with 16 bases between. The CDR3 spells CASREGPRNTEAFF. The CDR3, as DNA: TGTGCCAGCAGGGAGGGGCCCAGGAATACTGAAGCTTTCTTT.

This chain joins TRBV28 and TRBJ2-4, with D uncertain. Germline V lookup: CDR1 MDHEN, CDR2 SYDVKM. V lost 6 bases, J lost 0 bases, and 15 bases lay in between. The CDR3 runs 16 residues. CDR3 bases: TGTGCCAGCAGCCTAGGACCGCTAGAAGCCAAAAACATTCAGTACTTC. It is translated as CASSLGPLEAKNIQYF.

V gene TRBV19 combines with J gene TRBJ1-2, with 7 bases aligning to TRBD1. The germline gives CDR1 LNHDA, CDR2 SQIVND (reference sequence). This CDR3 spans 13 amino acids. V dropped 9 bases and J dropped 7; count of bases not matched to a gene: 11. CDR3 sequence (DNA): TGTGCCAGCACAGCCGAACAGGGGAGTGGCTACACCTTC. Translated, it gives CASTAEQGSGYTF.

The chain has TRBV2 and TRBJ1-1, with 8 bases identical to TRBD1. This CDR3 spans 13 amino acids. Germline assignment: CDR1 SNHLY and CDR2 FYNNEI. Losses at the gene ends were 4 bases for V and 5 bases for J; bases not matched to a gene: 3. The CDR3 DNA sequence: TGTGCCAGCAGTGTTTGGACAGGGACTGAAGCTTTCTTT. It yields the protein CASSVWTGTEAFF.

The chain is built from TRBV9 and TRBJ1-3, with D hard to call. Per the germline V gene, CDR1 is SGDLS and CDR2 is YYNGEE. Trimming removed 2 bases from V and 2 bases from J, with 11 bases in between. The CDR3 extends over 15 amino acids. The CDR3 DNA reads as TGTGCCAGCAGCGTCGGTAGATACCCTGGAAACACCATATATTTT. The encoded protein is CASSVGRYPGNTIYF.